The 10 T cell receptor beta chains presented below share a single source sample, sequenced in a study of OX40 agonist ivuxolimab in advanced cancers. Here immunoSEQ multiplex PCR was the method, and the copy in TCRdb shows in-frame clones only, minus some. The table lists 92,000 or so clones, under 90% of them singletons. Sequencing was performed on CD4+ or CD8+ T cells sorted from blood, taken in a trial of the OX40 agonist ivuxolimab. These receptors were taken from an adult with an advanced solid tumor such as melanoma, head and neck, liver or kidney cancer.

In nucleotides, the CDR3 is TGTGCCAGCAGCTTCACAGGCGCATCTAGCACAGATACGCAGTATTTT. Translation: CASSFTGASSTDTQYF. The gene calls are TRBV9 and TRBJ2-3; maybe TRBD1 (5 bases). V was clipped by 4 bases and J by 0 bases, with 15 bases between them. The CDR3 extends over 16 amino acids. Germline CDR1 is SGDLS and CDR2 is YYNGEE.

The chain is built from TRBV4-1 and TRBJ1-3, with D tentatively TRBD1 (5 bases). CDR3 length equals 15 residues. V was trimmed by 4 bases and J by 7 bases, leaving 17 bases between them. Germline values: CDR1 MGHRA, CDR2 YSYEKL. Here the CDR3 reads CASSPLTVGVNTIYF. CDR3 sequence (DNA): TGCGCCAGCAGCCCCCTGACAGTGGGGGTGAACACCATATATTTT.

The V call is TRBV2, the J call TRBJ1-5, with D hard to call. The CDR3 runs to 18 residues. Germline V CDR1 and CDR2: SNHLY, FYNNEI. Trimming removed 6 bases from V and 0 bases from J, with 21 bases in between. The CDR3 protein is CASSQAGFWRYSNQPQHF. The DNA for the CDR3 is TGTGCCAGCAGCCAAGCGGGTTTCTGGCGGTATAGCAATCAGCCCCAGCATTTT.

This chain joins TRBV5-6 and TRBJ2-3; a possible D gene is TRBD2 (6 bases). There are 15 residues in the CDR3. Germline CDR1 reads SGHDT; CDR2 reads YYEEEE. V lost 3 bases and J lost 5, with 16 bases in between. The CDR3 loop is CASSSPGRHGDTQYF. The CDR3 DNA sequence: TGTGCCAGCAGCTCCCCCGGGAGACATGGAGATACGCAGTATTTT.

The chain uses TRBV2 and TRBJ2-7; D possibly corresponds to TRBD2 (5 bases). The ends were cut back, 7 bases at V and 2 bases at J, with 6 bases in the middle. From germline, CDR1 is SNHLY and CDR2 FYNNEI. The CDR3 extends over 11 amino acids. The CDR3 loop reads CASTRAYEQYF. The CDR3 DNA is TGTGCCAGCACGAGGGCCTACGAGCAGTACTTC.

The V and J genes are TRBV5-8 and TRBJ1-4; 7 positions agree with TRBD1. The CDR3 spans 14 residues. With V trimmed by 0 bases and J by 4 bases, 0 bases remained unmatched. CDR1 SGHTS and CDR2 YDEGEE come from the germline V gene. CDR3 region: CASSLGQGNEKLFF. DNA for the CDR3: TGTGCCAGCAGCTTGGGACAGGGTAATGAAAAACTGTTTTTT. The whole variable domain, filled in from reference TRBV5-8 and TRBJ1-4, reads EAGVTQSPTHLIKTRGQQATLRCSPISGHTSVYWYQQALGLGLQFLLWYDEGEERNRGNFPPRFSGRQFPNYSSELNVNALELEDSALYLCASSLGQGNEKLFFGSGTQLSVL.

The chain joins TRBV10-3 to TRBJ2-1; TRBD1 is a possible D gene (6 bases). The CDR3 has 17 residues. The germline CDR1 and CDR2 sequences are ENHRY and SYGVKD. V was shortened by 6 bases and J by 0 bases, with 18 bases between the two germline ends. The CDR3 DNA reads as TGTGCCATCAGCATGTCCGGGACAACCTTCTCCTACAATGAGCAGTTCTTC. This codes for CAISMSGTTFSYNEQFF.

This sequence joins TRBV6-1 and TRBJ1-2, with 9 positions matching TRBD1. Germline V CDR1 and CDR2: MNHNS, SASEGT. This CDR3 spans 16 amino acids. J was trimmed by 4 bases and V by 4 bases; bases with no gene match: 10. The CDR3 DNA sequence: TGTGCCAGCAGTGCCTCCAGAGGACAGGGGATCTATGGCTACACCTTC. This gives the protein CASSASRGQGIYGYTF.

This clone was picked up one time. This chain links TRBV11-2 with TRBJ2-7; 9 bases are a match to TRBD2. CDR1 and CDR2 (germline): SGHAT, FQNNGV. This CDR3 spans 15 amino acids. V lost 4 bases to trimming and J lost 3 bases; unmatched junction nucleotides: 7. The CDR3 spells CASSSSSGTHYEQYF. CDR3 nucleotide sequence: TGTGCCAGCAGCTCCTCTAGCGGGACGCACTACGAGCAGTACTTC.

This CDR3 reads CASRPTGLNTEAFF. For the CDR3, the DNA is TGTGCCAGCAGGCCCACAGGACTGAACACTGAAGCTTTCTTT. This chain uses TRBV7-2 with TRBJ1-1; TRBD1 is a possible D gene (5 bases). Between the trimmed V and J ends, which lost 6 bases and 0 bases, there was a span of 11 bases. CDR1 is SGHTA, CDR2 FQGNSA, per germline. The CDR3 totals 14 residues.